These 30 T cell receptor beta chains were sequenced from one sample in a study of cytomegalovirus exposure and HLA in healthy donors. The PCR made use of 60 Vbeta and 13 Jbeta primers. The data were produced by immunoSEQ multiplex PCR, yet TCRdb's version contains in-frame clones alone and is incomplete. Seen here are tens of thousands of clones, 78% observed once, and the top ten hold nearly 2.5%. Sequencing was carried out using PBMCs. Receptor source: a male donor in good health and CMV-seropositive.

This chain joins TRBV7-3 and TRBJ2-1; 7 bases map to TRBD2. Germline CDR1 is SGHTA and CDR2 is FQGTGA. There are 17 residues in the CDR3. V shed 5 bases, J shed 4 bases, and the junction held 14 bases outside the gene matches. The chain's CDR3 is CASSPGARGSLYNEQFF. CDR3 DNA sequence: TGTGCCAGCAGCCCCGGGGCTCGCGGGAGTTTATACAATGAGCAGTTCTTC.

This clone was seen only once. CDR3 nucleotide sequence: TGTGCCAGCACGGGGTTAGGCACAGATACGCAGTATTTT. Protein: CASTGLGTDTQYF. The J gene is TRBJ2-3, the V gene TRBV2, with D maybe TRBD2 (5 bases). This CDR3 is built from 13 residues. The germline V and J ends were trimmed by 7 bases and 1 base, with 9 bases remaining between them. Germline CDR1 reads SNHLY; CDR2 reads FYNNEI.

The chain employs TRBV28 and TRBJ1-1; no definite D call. Germline CDR1 and CDR2: MDHEN and SYDVKM. Trimming stripped 7 bases from V and 1 base from J, with 13 bases between. The CDR3 sequence is 14 residues long. DNA of the CDR3: TGTGCCAGCACCAATGAACACCAGAACACTGAAGCTTTCTTT. This translates into CASTNEHQNTEAFF.

The chain links TRBV7-9 to TRBJ2-7; a weak D match, TRBD1 (6 bases). Germline assignment: CDR1 SEHNR and CDR2 FQNEAQ (reference sequence). The CDR3 covers 12 residues. The ends were cut back, 1 base at V and 5 bases at J, with 6 bases in the middle. The CDR3 protein is CASSLDRDEQYF. For the CDR3, the DNA is TGTGCCAGCAGCTTAGACAGGGACGAGCAGTACTTC.

The CDR3 coding sequence is TGTGCCAGCAGTGCCATAGTGGGATTAAGGGGCACCGGGGAGCTGTTTTTT. It translates to CASSAIVGLRGTGELFF. The chain employs TRBV6-1 and TRBJ2-2, with D perhaps matching TRBD1 (5 bases). Trimming cost V 4 bases and J 4 bases, with 19 bases left between them. Per the germline V gene, CDR1 is MNHNS and CDR2 is SASEGT. The length of the CDR3 is 17 residues.

About this clone: Other DNA sequences in this sample translate to the same CDR3. The chain has TRBV7-9 and TRBJ2-3; 10 nucleotides agree with TRBD2. In germline, CDR1 is SEHNR, CDR2 FQNEAQ (reference sequence). After removal of 5 bases from V and 1 base from J, the junction contained 3 bases not matched to a gene. The length of the CDR3 is 15 residues. The CDR3 DNA reads TGTGCCAGCAGCCTCCTAGCGGGAGGCACAGATACGCAGTATTTT. Protein product: CASSLLAGGTDTQYF.

This clone was seen a few times. The V gene is TRBV5-4, the J gene TRBJ2-3; TRBD1 aligns across 7 bases. The CDR3 spans 16 residues. The germline gives CDR1 SGHNT, CDR2 YYREEE (reference sequence). Germline trimming cut 3 bases from V and 0 bases from J; bases unmatched to any gene: 7. The CDR3 loop reads CASSSGQATSTDTQYF. The CDR3 DNA is TGTGCCAGCAGCTCCGGACAGGCGACTAGCACAGATACGCAGTATTTT.

This chain uses TRBV6-5 with TRBJ2-5, with 10 bases fitting TRBD2. This CDR3 comprises 15 residues. J was trimmed by 5 bases and V by 5 bases; bases with no gene match: 8. Germline CDR1 and CDR2: MNHEY and SVGAGI. CDR3 residues: CASSQRAGGRETQYF. As DNA, the CDR3 is TGTGCCAGCAGTCAACGAGCGGGAGGGAGGGAGACCCAGTACTTC.

This sequence joins TRBV6-1 and TRBJ2-3; 10 bases line up with TRBD2. The germline CDR1 and CDR2 sequences are MNHNS and SASEGT. The CDR3 is made up of 19 amino acids. The junction had 18 bases not matched to a gene; V was cut back by 4 bases and J by 5 bases. The CDR3 DNA reads TGTGCCAGCAGTGGGGGACAACTAGCGGGGTTCTATAGTGGAGATACGCAGTATTTT. This translates into CASSGGQLAGFYSGDTQYF.

The V and J genes are TRBV7-9 and TRBJ2-3; 7 bases are shared with TRBD2. Germline CDR1 reads SEHNR; CDR2 reads FQNEAQ (reference sequence). Trimming took 5 bases from V and 1 from J; bases not matched to a gene: 6. The CDR3 totals 15 residues. As DNA, the CDR3 is TGTGCCAGCAGCCTTGGACTAGAAGGCACAGATACGCAGTATTTT. It specifies CASSLGLEGTDTQYF.

The gene calls are TRBV5-1 and TRBJ2-3; maybe TRBD2 (7 bases). V was shortened by 7 bases and J by 2 bases, with 26 bases between the two germline ends. There are 18 residues in the CDR3. Germline V lookup: CDR1 SGHRS, CDR2 YFSETQ. CDR3 in DNA: TGCGCCAGCGCCCTGGGACGAATGGCGGGGGCGATCACAGATACGCAGTATTTT. The encoded protein is CASALGRMAGAITDTQYF.

The chain's CDR3 is CASRVSGANYGYTF. DNA for the CDR3: TGTGCCAGTCGGGTCTCCGGAGCTAACTATGGCTACACCTTC. The chain is built from TRBV19 and TRBJ1-2; D is unclear. This CDR3 has 14 residues. V lost 8 bases to trimming and J lost 0 bases, with 13 bases between them. CDR1 and CDR2 from the germline V gene are LNHDA and SQIVND (reference sequence).

This clone was detected only once. This sequence joins TRBV9 and TRBJ2-2, with D possibly TRBD1 on 6 matching bases. The V gene lost 5 bases and the J gene lost 4 bases, with 12 bases spanning the gap. Per the germline V gene, CDR1 is SGDLS and CDR2 is YYNGEE. The CDR3 is 14 amino acids. CDR3: CASRNIGGTGELFF. The CDR3 DNA reads as TGTGCCAGCAGAAATATAGGGGGCACCGGGGAGCTGTTTTTT.

This clone was recorded only once. V is TRBV5-6 and J is TRBJ1-2; D is unclear. The germline V gene has CDR1 SGHDT and CDR2 YYEEEE. Trimming pared 0 bases from V and 7 bases from J, leaving 13 bases between. The CDR3 spans 14 residues. CDR3 sequence reads: CASSLGRGAAGYTF. In DNA, the CDR3 is TGTGCCAGCAGCTTGGGGCGGGGTGCGGCTGGCTACACCTTC. Supplemented by reference TRBV5-6 and TRBJ1-2, the full variable domain reads DAGVTQSPTHLIKTRGQQVTLRCSPKSGHDTVSWYQQALGQGPQFIFQYYEEEERQRGNFPDRFSGHQFPNYSSELNVNALLLGDSALYLCASSLGRGAAGYTFGSGTRLTVV.

The V and J genes are TRBV29-1 and TRBJ1-1, with a tentative D call TRBD1 (6 bases). The CDR3 consists of 15 residues. The V gene's germline CDR1 is SQVTM and CDR2 ANQGSEA. Between the trimmed V and J ends, which lost 6 bases and 4 bases, there was a span of 21 bases. The CDR3 here is CSVGATDSPATEAFF. DNA of the CDR3: TGCAGCGTGGGGGCGACGGACTCACCAGCCACTGAAGCTTTCTTT.

The chain has TRBV5-1 and TRBJ2-7; TRBD2 agrees at 8 bases. This CDR3 spans 15 amino acids. CDR1 is SGHRS, CDR2 YFSETQ, per germline. V was clipped by 0 bases and J by 5 bases; unmatched bases: 7. This CDR3 is CASSLAVSSGNEQYF. DNA for the CDR3: TGCGCCAGCAGCTTGGCCGTTAGTAGCGGGAACGAGCAGTACTTC.

The rearrangement links TRBV5-1 to TRBJ2-5, with 8 bases identical to TRBD2. The CDR3 covers 16 residues. Germline CDR1 and CDR2: SGHRS and YFSETQ. V shed 5 bases and J 0 bases; nucleotides not matched to a gene: 9. The CDR3 DNA reads TGCGCCAGCAGTCGGGGGGATAGCGGGAACCAAGAGACCCAGTACTTC. Translated, it gives CASSRGDSGNQETQYF.

The chain uses TRBV19 and TRBJ2-1; TRBD2 matches 9 bases. CDR3 length: 17 amino acids. The V segment lost 3 bases and the J segment 8 bases; nucleotides outside the gene matches: 14. CDR1 LNHDA and CDR2 SQIVND come from the germline V gene (reference sequence). DNA for the CDR3: TGTGCCAGTAGTATCTACCCGCTAGCGGGAAGCTCCTATGAGCAGTTCTTC. Residues: CASSIYPLAGSSYEQFF. The full variable domain, completed using reference TRBV19 and TRBJ2-1, is DGGITQSPKYLFRKEGQNVTLSCEQNLNHDAMYWYRQDPGQGLRLIYYSQIVNDFQKGDIAEGYSVSREKKESFPLTVTSAQKNPTAFYLCASSIYPLAGSSYEQFFGPGTRLTVL.

The V and J genes are TRBV6-4 and TRBJ1-1; no reliable D call. The CDR3 is 14 amino acids. Trimming stripped 3 bases from V and 1 base from J, with 9 bases between. Germline CDR1 and CDR2: MRHNA and SNTAGT. In DNA, the CDR3 is TGTGCCAGCAGTGATGGGCGGGGGAACACTGAAGCTTTCTTT. Amino acids: CASSDGRGNTEAFF.

J is TRBJ2-1 and V is TRBV4-1; D call uncertain. This CDR3 has 14 amino acids. The V gene lost 1 base and the J gene lost 9 bases, with 13 bases spanning the gap. CDR1 and CDR2 from the germline V gene are MGHRA and YSYEKL. CDR3 amino acids: CASSQVHGFGEQFF. The CDR3 nucleotides are TGCGCCAGCAGCCAAGTCCACGGTTTCGGTGAGCAGTTCTTC.

The chain employs TRBV28 and TRBJ1-2; D possibly corresponds to TRBD1 (5 bases). Germline CDR1 MDHEN, CDR2 SYDVKM. The CDR3 is made up of 13 amino acids. Trimming cost V 10 bases and J 4 bases, with 16 bases left between them. The CDR3: CATFRGVGYGYTF. DNA for the CDR3: TGTGCCACCTTCCGGGGGGTTGGCTATGGCTACACCTTC.

The chain has TRBV6-4 and TRBJ2-2; 7 bases fit TRBD2. The CDR3 is 13 residues long. V dropped 8 bases and J dropped 7; count of bases not matched to a gene: 7. Germline V gene data show CDR1 as MRHNA and CDR2 as SNTAGT. This CDR3 reads CASRREMVGELFF. CDR3 in DNA: TGTGCCAGCCGGCGGGAGATGGTCGGGGAGCTGTTTTTT.

The CDR3 DNA sequence: TGCGCCAGCAGCTTGGGGGGGACAGGGTACGAGCAGTACTTC. As protein: CASSLGGTGYEQYF. V gene TRBV5-1 combines with J gene TRBJ2-7; 9 bases are shared with TRBD1. The CDR3 loop spans 14 amino acids. V gave up 0 bases and J gave up 4 bases; unmatched junction bases: 2. The germline CDR1 and CDR2 sequences are SGHRS and YFSETQ.

This clone is a singleton in its sample. The chain carries TRBV5-1 and TRBJ1-3, with unresolved D. The germline V gene has CDR1 SGHRS and CDR2 YFSETQ. Trimming shortened V by 4 bases and J by 2 bases, and 13 bases separated the two germline ends. CDR3 length: 15 amino acids. CDR3 sequence (DNA): TGCGCCAGCAGCAAGGCACAGTCGGCTGGAAACACCATATATTTT. It yields the protein CASSKAQSAGNTIYF.

The CDR3 DNA is TGTGCCAGCAGCCTCCAGCAGGCAGCTCTCCCTGGGGCCAACGTCCTGACTTTC. Amino acid sequence: CASSLQQAALPGANVLTF. V gene TRBV7-9 combines with J gene TRBJ2-6; D gene unclear. V lost 5 bases and J 2 bases, leaving 19 bases between the germline ends. The germline gives CDR1 SEHNR, CDR2 FQNEAQ (reference sequence). The CDR3 covers 18 residues. Supplemented by reference TRBV7-9 and TRBJ2-6, the full variable domain reads DTGVSQNPRHKITKRGQNVTFRCDPISEHNRLYWYRQTLGQGPEFLTYFQNEAQLEKSRLLSDRFSAERPKGSFSTLEIQRTEQGDSAMYLCASSLQQAALPGANVLTFGAGSRLTVL.

This clone is a singleton in its sample. The gene calls are TRBV6-4 and TRBJ1-1; 11 nucleotides align to TRBD1. CDR3 length: 13 amino acids. V trimming: 1 base; J trimming: 8 bases; junction bases outside the gene matches: 0. The germline V gene encodes CDR1 MRHNA and CDR2 SNTAGT. Here the CDR3 reads CASSDWDRGEAFF. In nucleotides, the CDR3 is TGTGCCAGCAGTGACTGGGACAGGGGGGAAGCTTTCTTT.

The J gene is TRBJ2-3, the V gene TRBV18; D not resolved. This CDR3 region has 14 residues. Trimming pared 2 bases from V and 0 bases from J, leaving 6 bases between. Germline-derived CDR1 and CDR2 are KGHSH and LQKENI. The CDR3 DNA sequence: TGTGCCAGCTCACCAGTCGAGAGCACAGATACGCAGTATTTT. Its protein product is CASSPVESTDTQYF.

This clone showed up just once. This rearrangement joins TRBV11-2 to TRBJ2-7, with 11 nucleotides matching TRBD2. This CDR3 region has 18 residues. The V gene end was trimmed by 1 base and the J gene end by 5 bases; junction bases not matched to a gene: 13. The germline V gene encodes CDR1 SGHAT and CDR2 FQNNGV. For the CDR3, the DNA is TGTGCCAGCAGCTTAGTGGACCTAGCGGGAGGCCCTCCCCACGAGCAGTACTTC. This gives the protein CASSLVDLAGGPPHEQYF. The variable domain in full, completed from reference TRBV11-2 and TRBJ2-7, reads EAGVAQSPRYKIIEKRQSVAFWCNPISGHATLYWYQQILGQGPKLLIQFQNNGVVDDSQLPKDRFSAERLKGVDSTLKIQPAKLEDSAVYLCASSLVDLAGGPPHEQYFGPGTRLTVT.

The rearrangement joins TRBV28 to TRBJ2-3, with D perhaps TRBD1 (5 bases). Germline V lookup: CDR1 MDHEN, CDR2 SYDVKM. The germline V and J ends were trimmed by 5 bases and 4 bases, with 16 bases remaining between them. The CDR3 has 15 amino acids. CDR3 DNA: TGTGCCAGCAGTCTACCTCCTACAGGATCAGATACGCAGTATTTT. It translates to CASSLPPTGSDTQYF.

The chain employs TRBV20-1 and TRBJ1-1; D perhaps matches TRBD1 (5 bases). CDR1 is DFQATT and CDR2 is SNEGSKA in the germline V gene (reference sequence). V gave up 5 bases and J gave up 7 bases, with 8 bases separating them. There are 10 residues in the CDR3. The CDR3 DNA follows: TGCAGTGCTGGGAGGGGTGAAGCTTTCTTT. Protein: CSAGRGEAFF.